This T cell receptor (beta chain) was observed in a study of radiation and T cells in renal cell carcinoma. Here immunoSEQ multiplex PCR was the method, and the copy in TCRdb shows in-frame clones only, minus some. Of 140,000 or so clones listed, approximately 90% are singletons. Time point in this sample: baseline pretreatment blood. The treatment is: 15 Gy SBRT to primary tumor, nephrectomy 4 weeks later. Sample: blood, taken from a patient whose treatment included radiotherapy and nephrectomy. The clonotype originates from a woman aged 50 to 65 with renal cell carcinoma.

The CDR3 DNA reads TGTGCCAGCAGTGAACGGGACAGGTCTTTCCTGAGGGAGAACACTGAAGCTTTCTTT. Encoded protein: CASSERDRSFLRENTEAFF. This rearrangement joins TRBV6-1 to TRBJ1-1, with 8 bases fitting TRBD1. CDR1 is MNHNS, CDR2 SASEGT, per germline. The trim removed 2 bases at V and 1 base at J, leaving 15 bases unmatched. The length of the CDR3 is 19 residues.